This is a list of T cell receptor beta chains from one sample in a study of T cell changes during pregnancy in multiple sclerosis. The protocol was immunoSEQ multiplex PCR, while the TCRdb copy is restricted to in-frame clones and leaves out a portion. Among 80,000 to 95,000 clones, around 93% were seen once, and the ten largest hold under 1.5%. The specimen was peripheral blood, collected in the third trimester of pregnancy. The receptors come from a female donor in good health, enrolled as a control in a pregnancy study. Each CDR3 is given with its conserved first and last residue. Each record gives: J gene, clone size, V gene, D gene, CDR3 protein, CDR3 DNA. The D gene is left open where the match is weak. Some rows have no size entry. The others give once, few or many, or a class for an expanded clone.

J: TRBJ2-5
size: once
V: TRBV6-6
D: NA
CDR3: CASSRQTSGETQYF
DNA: TGTGCCAGCAGTAGACAGACCTCAGGGGAGACCCAGTACTTC

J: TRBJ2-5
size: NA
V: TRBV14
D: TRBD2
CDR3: CASSQEVWREGKETQYF
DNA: TGTGCCAGCAGCCAAGAGGTGTGGAGGGAGGGCAAAGAGACCCAGTACTTC

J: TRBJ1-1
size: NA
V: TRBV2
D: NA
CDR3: CASSEEFTEAFF
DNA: TGTGCCAGCAGCGAGGAATTCACTGAAGCTTTCTTT

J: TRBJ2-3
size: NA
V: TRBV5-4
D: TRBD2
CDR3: CASRGGLATDTQYF
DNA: TGTGCCAGCAGGGGAGGACTAGCGACAGATACGCAGTATTTT

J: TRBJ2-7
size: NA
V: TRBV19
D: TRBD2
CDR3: CASSLGLAENYEQYF
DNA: TGTGCCAGTAGTCTAGGACTAGCGGAGAACTACGAGCAGTACTTC

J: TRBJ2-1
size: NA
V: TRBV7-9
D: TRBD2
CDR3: CASSPTGTSTDEQFF
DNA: TGTGCCAGCAGTCCCACCGGGACTAGCACCGATGAGCAGTTCTTC

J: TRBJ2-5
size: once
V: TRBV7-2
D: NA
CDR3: CASSTGIKETQYF
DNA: TGTGCCAGCAGCACCGGGATAAAAGAGACCCAGTACTTC

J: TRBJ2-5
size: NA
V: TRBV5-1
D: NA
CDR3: CASSPSWRRDQETQYF
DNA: TGCGCCAGCAGCCCCTCCTGGCGGCGGGACCAAGAGACCCAGTACTTC

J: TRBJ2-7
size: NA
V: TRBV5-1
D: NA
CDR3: CASSLAAGGYYEQYF
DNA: TGCGCCAGCAGCTTGGCCGCCGGCGGGTACTACGAGCAGTACTTC

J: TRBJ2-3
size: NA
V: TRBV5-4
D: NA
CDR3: CASSPGDTQYF
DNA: TGTGCCAGCAGCCCCGGGGATACGCAGTATTTT

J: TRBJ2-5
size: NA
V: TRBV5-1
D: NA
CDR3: CASSPRPGGDQETQYF
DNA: TGCGCCAGCAGCCCTAGGCCCGGCGGGGACCAAGAGACCCAGTACTTC

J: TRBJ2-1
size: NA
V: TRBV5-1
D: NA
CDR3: CASSLFGRGFGTSYNEQFF
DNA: TGCGCCAGCAGCTTGTTTGGACGGGGGTTCGGTACCTCCTACAATGAGCAGTTCTTC

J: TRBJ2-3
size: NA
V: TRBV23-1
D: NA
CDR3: CASSLSSTDTQYF
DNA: TGCGCCAGTAGCCTATCTAGCACAGATACGCAGTATTTT

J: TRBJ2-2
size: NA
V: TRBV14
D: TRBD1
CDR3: CASSQQQGANTGELFF
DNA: TGTGCCAGCAGCCAACAACAGGGGGCGAACACCGGGGAGCTGTTTTTT

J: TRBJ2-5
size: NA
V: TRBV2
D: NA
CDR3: CASFPGQSQETQYF
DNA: TGTGCCAGCTTCCCCGGACAGAGTCAAGAGACCCAGTACTTC

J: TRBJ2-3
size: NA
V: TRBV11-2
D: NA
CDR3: CASSLDLGRDTQYF
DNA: TGTGCCAGCAGCTTAGATCTTGGGAGGGATACGCAGTATTTT

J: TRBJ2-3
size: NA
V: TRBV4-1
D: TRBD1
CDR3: CASSPADRGLDTQYF
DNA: TGCGCCAGCAGCCCAGCGGACAGGGGGTTAGATACGCAGTATTTT

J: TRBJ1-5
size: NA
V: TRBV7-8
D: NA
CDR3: CASSLTGGQPQHF
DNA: TGTGCCAGCAGCTTAACAGGAGGGCAGCCCCAGCATTTT

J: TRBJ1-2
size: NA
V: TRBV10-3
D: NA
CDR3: CAISDGTGGYTF
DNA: TGTGCCATCAGTGATGGGACTGGCGGCTACACCTTC

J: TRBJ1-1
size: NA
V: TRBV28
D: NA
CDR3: CASSLRQSASEAFF
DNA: TGTGCCAGCAGTTTACGACAGAGTGCCTCTGAAGCTTTCTTT

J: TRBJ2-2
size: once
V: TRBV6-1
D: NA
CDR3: CASSEGLANTGELFF
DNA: TGTGCCAGCAGTGAAGGGCTGGCAAACACCGGGGAGCTGTTTTTT

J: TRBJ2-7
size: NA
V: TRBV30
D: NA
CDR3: CAWNLRRAVEEQYF
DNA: TGTGCCTGGAACCTCCGGAGGGCCGTGGAAGAGCAGTACTTC

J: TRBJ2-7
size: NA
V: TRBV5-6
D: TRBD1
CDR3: CASSSGGNPYEQYF
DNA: TGTGCCAGCAGCTCAGGGGGTAACCCATACGAGCAGTACTTC

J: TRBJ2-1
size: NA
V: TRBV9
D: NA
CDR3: CASSVGLNNEQFF
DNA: TGTGCCAGCAGCGTAGGACTCAACAATGAGCAGTTCTTC

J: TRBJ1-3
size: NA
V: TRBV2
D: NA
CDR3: CASSEQGLGNTIYF
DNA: TGTGCCAGCAGTGAACAGGGACTGGGAAACACCATATATTTT

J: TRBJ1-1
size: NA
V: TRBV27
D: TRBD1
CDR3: CASSLTGTGWEAFF
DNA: TGTGCCAGCAGTTTAACCGGGACAGGGTGGGAAGCTTTCTTT

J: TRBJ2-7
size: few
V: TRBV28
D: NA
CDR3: CASTWGGQDEQYF
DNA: TGTGCCAGCACCTGGGGGGGGCAGGACGAGCAGTACTTC

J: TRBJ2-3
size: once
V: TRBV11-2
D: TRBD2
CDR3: CASSLAGGSPFTDTQYF
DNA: TGTGCCAGCAGCTTAGCTGGCGGGAGTCCCTTCACAGATACGCAGTATTTT

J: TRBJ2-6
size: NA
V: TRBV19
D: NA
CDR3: CASTSNGQRSGANVLTF
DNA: TGTGCCAGTACTTCTAATGGACAGAGATCTGGGGCCAACGTCCTGACTTTC

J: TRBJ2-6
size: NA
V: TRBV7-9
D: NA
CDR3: CASSLLTQRSGANVLTF
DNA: TGTGCCAGCAGCTTATTAACCCAGCGCTCTGGGGCCAACGTCCTGACTTTC

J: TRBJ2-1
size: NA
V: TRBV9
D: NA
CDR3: CASSARITGGDNEQFF
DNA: TGTGCCAGCAGCGCCCGAATCACAGGGGGGGACAATGAGCAGTTCTTC

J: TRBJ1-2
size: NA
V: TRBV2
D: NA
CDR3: CASSEQGVGYGYTF
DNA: TGTGCCAGCAGTGAACAGGGTGTCGGCTATGGCTACACCTTC

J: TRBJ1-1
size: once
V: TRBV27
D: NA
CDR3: CASSSITEGTEAFF
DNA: TGTGCCAGCAGTTCAATAACGGAGGGCACTGAAGCTTTCTTT

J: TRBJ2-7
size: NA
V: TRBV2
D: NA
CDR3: CASSQIVGGKWRYEQYF
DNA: TGTGCCAGCAGTCAAATTGTTGGGGGCAAGTGGAGGTATGAGCAGTACTTC

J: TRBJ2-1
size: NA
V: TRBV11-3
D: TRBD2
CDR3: CASSFIAAGGNEQFF
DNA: TGTGCCAGCAGCTTTATAGCGGCGGGAGGAAATGAGCAGTTCTTC

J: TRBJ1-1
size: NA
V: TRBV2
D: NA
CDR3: CASSAGFTEAFF
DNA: TGTGCCAGCAGTGCGGGGTTTACTGAAGCTTTCTTT

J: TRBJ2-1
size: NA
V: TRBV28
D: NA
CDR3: CAGRGKESSYNEQFF
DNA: TGTGCGGGTCGGGGTAAGGAGAGCTCCTACAATGAGCAGTTCTTC

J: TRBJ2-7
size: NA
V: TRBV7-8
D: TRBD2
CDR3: CASSTGASGPSYEQYF
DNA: TGTGCCAGCAGCACTGGGGCTAGCGGGCCCTCCTACGAGCAGTACTTC

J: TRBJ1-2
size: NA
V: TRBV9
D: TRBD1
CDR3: CASSVASGGYYGYTF
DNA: TGTGCCAGCAGCGTAGCATCAGGGGGCTACTATGGCTACACCTTC

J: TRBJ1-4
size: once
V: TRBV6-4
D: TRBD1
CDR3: CASRLQGVSNEKLFF
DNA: TGTGCCAGCAGACTCCAGGGGGTGTCTAATGAAAAACTGTTTTTT

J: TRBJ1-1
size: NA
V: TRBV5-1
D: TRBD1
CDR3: CASSPQGARTEAFF
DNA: TGCGCCAGCAGCCCCCAGGGGGCGCGAACTGAAGCTTTCTTT

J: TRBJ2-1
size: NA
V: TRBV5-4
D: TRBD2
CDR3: CASSQETSRNNEQFF
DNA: TGTGCCAGCAGCCAAGAGACTAGCAGGAACAATGAGCAGTTCTTC

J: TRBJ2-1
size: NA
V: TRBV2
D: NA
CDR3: CASSGGGSPPRDEQFF
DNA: TGTGCCAGCAGCGGGGGTGGTAGTCCCCCCCGGGATGAGCAGTTCTTC

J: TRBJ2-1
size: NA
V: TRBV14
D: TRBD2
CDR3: CASSRTQRGLYNEQFF
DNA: TGTGCCAGCAGCCGAACACAGCGGGGGCTTTACAATGAGCAGTTCTTC

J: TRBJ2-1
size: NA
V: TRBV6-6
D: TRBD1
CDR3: CASSRQGDEQFF
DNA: TGTGCCAGCAGCCGACAGGGGGATGAGCAGTTCTTC

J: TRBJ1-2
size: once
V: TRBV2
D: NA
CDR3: CASNREGRGYTF
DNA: TGTGCCAGTAACAGGGAAGGTCGTGGCTACACCTTC

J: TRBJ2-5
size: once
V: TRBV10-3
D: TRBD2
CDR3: CAISEQTSGTQYF
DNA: TGTGCCATCAGTGAGCAGACTAGCGGGACCCAGTACTTC

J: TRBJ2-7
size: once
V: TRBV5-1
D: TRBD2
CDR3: CASSFFGTSGDGSYEQYF
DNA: TGCGCCAGCAGCTTTTTCGGGACTAGCGGCGATGGCTCCTACGAGCAGTACTTC

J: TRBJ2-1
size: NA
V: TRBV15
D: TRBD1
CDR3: CATSRSASRGNEQFF
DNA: TGTGCCACCAGCAGGTCCGCTTCCAGGGGGAATGAGCAGTTCTTC

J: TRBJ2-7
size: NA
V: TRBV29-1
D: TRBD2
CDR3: CSVAGFSGNSYEQYF
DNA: TGCAGCGTTGCGGGGTTTAGCGGGAACTCCTACGAGCAGTACTTC

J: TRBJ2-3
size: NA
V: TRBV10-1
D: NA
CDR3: CASSGGTSGTDTQYF
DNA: TGCGCCAGCAGTGGTGGGACATCGGGCACAGATACGCAGTATTTT

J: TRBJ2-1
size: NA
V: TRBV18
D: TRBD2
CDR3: CASSPTGLASTDEQFF
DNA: TGTGCCAGCTCACCAACGGGACTAGCAAGTACCGATGAGCAGTTCTTC

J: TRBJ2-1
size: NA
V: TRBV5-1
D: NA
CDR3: CASSFGLPYNEQFF
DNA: TGCGCCAGCAGCTTTGGACTACCATACAATGAGCAGTTCTTC

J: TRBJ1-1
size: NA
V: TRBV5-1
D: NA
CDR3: CASSLEVGDTEAFF
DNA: TGCGCCAGCAGCTTGGAGGTCGGGGACACTGAAGCTTTCTTT

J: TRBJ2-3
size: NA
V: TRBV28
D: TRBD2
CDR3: CASSLVGRGTDTQYF
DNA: TGTGCCAGCAGTTTAGTCGGGAGGGGCACAGATACGCAGTATTTT

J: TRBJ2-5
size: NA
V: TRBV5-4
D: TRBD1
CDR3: CASRYRGQETQYF
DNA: TGTGCCAGCAGATACAGGGGCCAAGAGACCCAGTACTTC

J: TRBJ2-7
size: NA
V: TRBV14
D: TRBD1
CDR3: CASRQTGQGYEQYF
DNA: TGTGCCAGCAGACAAACAGGACAGGGCTACGAGCAGTACTTC